These 2 T cell receptor beta chains were sequenced from one sample in a study of CD4 and CD8 cells across lung adenocarcinoma regions. TCRdb used MiXCR to reprocess the PCR reads, holding one entry per CDR3 protein. The sample carries tens of thousands of distinct CDR3 sequences, almost 50% recorded once. Material for sequencing was CD8+ T cells from the center of a lung tumor. Receptors were obtained from a male donor with lung adenocarcinoma. The CD4 and CD8 labels of this study may be unreliable.

This clonotype was counted at least ten times. The rearrangement joins TRBV6-6 to TRBJ1-2; no clear D gene. The V end was cut by 5 bases, the J end by 8 bases, with 18 bases between. Germline V gene sequence: CDR1 MNHNY, CDR2 SVGAGI (reference sequence). This CDR3 region has 14 residues. In nucleotides, the CDR3 is TGTGCCAGCAGTCCCTTCAATGGGCTGGAGGGCTACACCTTC. This codes for CASSPFNGLEGYTF.

Comment on this clonotype: Compared with germline, one end of the junction differs, possibly owing to a read error. V gene TRBV12-3 or TRBV12-4 combines with J gene TRBJ2-5; TRBD2 matches 7 bases. This CDR3 is 16 amino acids long. This CDR3 is CASMGRGWREPETQYF. The CDR3, as DNA: TGTGCCAGCATGGGGCGGGGGTGGCGGGAGCCAGAGACGCAGTATTTC.